A selection of T cell receptor beta chains follows, all from one sample in a study of T cells in Graves' hyperthyroidism and ophthalmopathy. TCRdb ran MiXCR on the multiplex PCR reads and lists one entry per CDR3 protein. The sample consists of about 540,000 distinct CDR3 sequences, around 45% of them appearing once. Sequencing was done on a sample of peripheral blood or thyroid tissue (not recorded which). The receptor source for this set is a woman aged 18-29 years with Graves' hyperthyroidism. CDR3s include the opening cysteine and the closing phenylalanine or tryptophan. The D gene is left open where the match is weak. Size is omitted from some rows. Given values are once, few, many or a class for expanded clones.

j_gene: TRBJ1-1; d_gene: .; abundance: once; v_gene: TRBV5-4; CDR3aa: CARETEAFF; CDR3nt: TGTGCCAGAGAGACTGAAGCTTTCTTT
j_gene: TRBJ1-6; d_gene: .; abundance: many; v_gene: TRBV7-2; CDR3aa: CASSLSLQGSPLHF; CDR3nt: TGTGCCAGCAGCCTAAGCCTTCAGGGTTCACCCCTCCACTTT
j_gene: TRBJ2-7; d_gene: TRBD2; abundance: many; v_gene: TRBV7-9; CDR3aa: CASSLGLARHEQYF; CDR3nt: TGTGCCAGCAGCTTGGGACTAGCGAGACACGAGCAGTACTTC
j_gene: TRBJ2-7; d_gene: .; abundance: .; v_gene: TRBV7-6; CDR3aa: CASSRGDTPYEQYF; CDR3nt: TGTGCCAGCAGCAGGGGGGACACCCCCTACGAGCAGTACTTC
j_gene: TRBJ1-6; d_gene: TRBD1; abundance: .; v_gene: TRBV9; CDR3aa: CASSPEAGGPLPLHF; CDR3nt: TGTGCCAGCAGCCCCGAAGCAGGGGGCCCTTTACCCCTCCACTTT
j_gene: TRBJ2-5; d_gene: .; abundance: .; v_gene: TRBV11-3; CDR3aa: CASSFGRMTVEETQYF; CDR3nt: TGTGCCAGCAGCTTTGGGCGGATGACAGTAGAAGAGACCCAGTACTTC
j_gene: TRBJ1-5; d_gene: TRBD1; abundance: many; v_gene: TRBV6-2/TRBV6-3; CDR3aa: CASSNRGLNQPQHF; CDR3nt: TGTGCCAGCAGCAACAGGGGGCTAAATCAGCCCCAGCATTTT
j_gene: TRBJ2-7; d_gene: TRBD2; abundance: .; v_gene: TRBV3-1; CDR3aa: CASRWTSDSYEQYF; CDR3nt: TGTGCCAGCAGGTGGACTAGCGACTCCTACGAGCAGTACTTC
j_gene: TRBJ1-6; d_gene: TRBD1; abundance: .; v_gene: TRBV2; CDR3aa: CASSPRQGRLHF; CDR3nt: TGTGCCAGCAGTCCGCGACAGGGGCGCCTCCACTTT
j_gene: TRBJ2-7; d_gene: .; abundance: .; v_gene: TRBV29-1; CDR3aa: CSVVKEAGEQYF; CDR3nt: TGCAGCGTTGTTAAAGAAGCGGGCGAGCAGTACTTC
j_gene: TRBJ1-2; d_gene: .; abundance: many; v_gene: TRBV12-3/TRBV12-4; CDR3aa: CASTGGHGYTF; CDR3nt: TGTGCCAGCACCGGGGGCCATGGCTACACCTTC
j_gene: TRBJ2-6; d_gene: .; abundance: .; v_gene: TRBV20-1; CDR3aa: CSAREPGANVLTF; CDR3nt: TGCAGTGCTAGAGAGCCGGGGGCCAACGTCCTGACTTTC
j_gene: TRBJ2-2; d_gene: TRBD1; abundance: .; v_gene: TRBV10-3; CDR3aa: CAISGQGYGELFF; CDR3nt: TGTGCCATCTCCGGACAGGGGTACGGGGAGCTGTTTTTT
j_gene: TRBJ1-2; d_gene: .; abundance: .; v_gene: TRBV29-1; CDR3aa: CSVEDSNDYTF; CDR3nt: TGCAGCGTTGAGGACAGTAATGACTACACCTTC
j_gene: TRBJ2-7; d_gene: TRBD2; abundance: many; v_gene: TRBV10-3; CDR3aa: CASRGEGYEQYF; CDR3nt: TGTGCCTCTCGGGGGGAGGGATACGAGCAGTACTTC
j_gene: TRBJ1-5; d_gene: .; abundance: many; v_gene: TRBV7-2; CDR3aa: CASSLVGTDYSNQPQHF; CDR3nt: TGTGCCAGCAGCTTAGTTGGGACGGATTATAGCAATCAGCCCCAGCATTTT
j_gene: TRBJ2-3; d_gene: TRBD2; abundance: .; v_gene: TRBV7-9; CDR3aa: CASSAGGYTDTQYF; CDR3nt: TGTGCCAGCAGCGCGGGAGGCTACACAGATACGCAGTATTTT
j_gene: TRBJ1-1; d_gene: .; abundance: .; v_gene: TRBV5-1; CDR3aa: CASSLVRAEDTEAFF; CDR3nt: TGCGCCAGCAGCTTGGTTCGGGCAGAGGACACTGAAGCTTTCTTT
j_gene: TRBJ2-5; d_gene: .; abundance: many; v_gene: TRBV3-1; CDR3aa: CASSQSGPRETQYF; CDR3nt: TGTGCCAGCAGCCAATCGGGACCGAGGGAGACCCAGTACTTC
j_gene: TRBJ1-4; d_gene: .; abundance: many; v_gene: TRBV29-1; CDR3aa: CSVQPVGLAEKLFF; CDR3nt: TGCAGCGTTCAGCCAGTTGGGCTTGCCGAAAAACTGTTTTTT
j_gene: TRBJ2-2; d_gene: TRBD1; abundance: .; v_gene: TRBV7-7; CDR3aa: CAGSLSQGGGELFF; CDR3nt: TGTGCCGGCAGCTTATCACAGGGGGGAGGGGAGCTGTTTTTT
j_gene: TRBJ1-2; d_gene: TRBD1; abundance: .; v_gene: TRBV2; CDR3aa: CASSRGQGVHGYTF; CDR3nt: TGTGCCAGCAGCCGGGGACAGGGCGTTCATGGCTACACCTTC
j_gene: TRBJ1-2; d_gene: .; abundance: many; v_gene: TRBV4-1; CDR3aa: CASSQTSYLTDNYGYTF; CDR3nt: TGCGCCAGCAGCCAAACCAGTTACTTGACAGACAACTATGGCTACACCTTC
j_gene: TRBJ1-6; d_gene: .; abundance: many; v_gene: TRBV7-9; CDR3aa: CASSPGAYNSPLHF; CDR3nt: TGTGCCAGCAGCCCGGGCGCATATAATTCACCCCTCCACTTT
j_gene: TRBJ2-7; d_gene: .; abundance: many; v_gene: TRBV27; CDR3aa: CASSDISGSYEQYF; CDR3nt: TGTGCCAGCAGCGACATTAGCGGCTCCTACGAGCAGTACTTC
j_gene: TRBJ1-2; d_gene: TRBD1; abundance: many; v_gene: TRBV11-1; CDR3aa: CASSPDRGPIYGYTF; CDR3nt: TGTGCCAGCAGCCCGGACAGGGGGCCCATCTATGGCTACACCTTC
j_gene: TRBJ1-4; d_gene: TRBD1; abundance: many; v_gene: TRBV12-3/TRBV12-4; CDR3aa: CASRSRQGEKLFF; CDR3nt: TGTGCCAGCAGATCCCGACAGGGCGAAAAACTGTTTTTT
j_gene: TRBJ2-1; d_gene: .; abundance: .; v_gene: TRBV4-2; CDR3aa: CASSPRLSSYNEQFF; CDR3nt: TGTGCCAGCAGTCCGCGACTCAGCTCCTACAATGAGCAGTTCTTC
j_gene: TRBJ1-6; d_gene: TRBD1; abundance: .; v_gene: TRBV7-3; CDR3aa: CASSSETGGGSPLHF; CDR3nt: TGTGCTAGCAGCTCGGAGACAGGGGGAGGATCACCCCTCCACTTT
j_gene: TRBJ2-5; d_gene: TRBD1; abundance: many; v_gene: TRBV6-1; CDR3aa: CASIPGQGPETQYF; CDR3nt: TGTGCCAGCATCCCTGGACAGGGCCCAGAGACCCAGTACTTC
j_gene: TRBJ2-5; d_gene: .; abundance: .; v_gene: TRBV29-1; CDR3aa: CSVDHWGETQYF; CDR3nt: TGCAGCGTTGACCATTGGGGAGAGACCCAGTACTTC
j_gene: TRBJ1-1; d_gene: .; abundance: .; v_gene: TRBV7-6; CDR3aa: CASTRAVNTEAFF; CDR3nt: TGTGCCAGCACCCGGGCGGTGAACACTGAAGCTTTCTTT
j_gene: TRBJ2-2; d_gene: .; abundance: .; v_gene: TRBV14; CDR3aa: CASSQERTPYTGELFF; CDR3nt: TGTGCCAGCAGCCAAGAAAGGACGCCCTACACCGGGGAGCTGTTTTTT
j_gene: TRBJ2-3; d_gene: .; abundance: .; v_gene: TRBV20-1; CDR3aa: CSARDSSLGTDTQYF; CDR3nt: TGCAGTGCTAGAGACTCTAGTCTCGGCACAGATACGCAGTATTTT
j_gene: TRBJ2-2; d_gene: .; abundance: .; v_gene: TRBV2; CDR3aa: CASQVTSYTGELFF; CDR3nt: TGTGCCAGCCAAGTGACTAGTTACACCGGGGAGCTGTTTTTT
j_gene: TRBJ2-5; d_gene: .; abundance: few; v_gene: TRBV27; CDR3aa: CASSYRRGAQETQYF; CDR3nt: TGTGCCAGCAGTTACAGGAGGGGGGCGCAAGAGACCCAGTACTTC
j_gene: TRBJ2-5; d_gene: TRBD2; abundance: .; v_gene: TRBV6-5; CDR3aa: CASSDLPELAGGETQYF; CDR3nt: TGTGCCAGCAGTGACCTCCCCGAACTAGCGGGAGGAGAGACCCAGTACTTC
j_gene: TRBJ1-4; d_gene: .; abundance: many; v_gene: TRBV3-1; CDR3aa: CASSHLTGEKLFF; CDR3nt: TGTGCCAGCAGCCACCTTACAGGAGAAAAACTGTTTTTT
j_gene: TRBJ1-2; d_gene: .; abundance: many; v_gene: TRBV12-3/TRBV12-4; CDR3aa: CASSDDAFPANYGYTF; CDR3nt: TGTGCCAGCAGTGACGACGCCTTTCCAGCTAACTATGGCTACACCTTC
j_gene: TRBJ2-7; d_gene: .; abundance: many; v_gene: TRBV19; CDR3aa: CASSPGAVEQYF; CDR3nt: TGTGCCAGTAGTCCCGGGGCAGTCGAGCAGTACTTC
j_gene: TRBJ1-5; d_gene: .; abundance: .; v_gene: TRBV12-3/TRBV12-4; CDR3aa: CASSPGQQEDSNQPQHF; CDR3nt: TGTGCCAGCAGCCCGGGACAACAGGAGGATAGCAATCAGCCCCAGCATTTT
j_gene: TRBJ1-2; d_gene: .; abundance: .; v_gene: TRBV2; CDR3aa: CASIGGNDTF; CDR3nt: TGTGCCAGCATCGGGGGTAACGACACCTTC
j_gene: TRBJ2-5; d_gene: TRBD1; abundance: few; v_gene: TRBV7-2; CDR3aa: CASSLSPGQGRETQYF; CDR3nt: TGTGCCAGCAGCTTAAGCCCGGGACAGGGGAGGGAGACCCAGTACTTC
j_gene: TRBJ1-4; d_gene: TRBD1; abundance: .; v_gene: TRBV5-5; CDR3aa: CASSPGQDLFF; CDR3nt: TGTGCCAGCAGCCCGGGACAGGATCTGTTTTTT
j_gene: TRBJ2-2; d_gene: .; abundance: .; v_gene: TRBV3-1; CDR3aa: CASSPSWPNTGELFF; CDR3nt: TGTGCCAGCAGCCCTAGCTGGCCGAACACCGGGGAGCTGTTTTTT
j_gene: TRBJ2-3; d_gene: TRBD2; abundance: .; v_gene: TRBV20-1; CDR3aa: CSATYGASGRTDTQYF; CDR3nt: TGCAGTGCTACCTACGGGGCTAGCGGGAGGACAGATACGCAGTATTTT
j_gene: TRBJ2-7; d_gene: TRBD2; abundance: few; v_gene: TRBV5-1; CDR3aa: CASSLTSVTEQYF; CDR3nt: TGCGCCAGCAGCTTGACTAGCGTTACCGAGCAGTACTTC
j_gene: TRBJ2-5; d_gene: TRBD2; abundance: .; v_gene: TRBV20-1; CDR3aa: CSATGLAGQGQETQYF; CDR3nt: TGCAGTGCTACAGGACTAGCGGGACAGGGCCAAGAGACCCAGTACTTC
j_gene: TRBJ1-5; d_gene: .; abundance: few; v_gene: TRBV2; CDR3aa: CASSELGLSNQPQHF; CDR3nt: TGTGCCAGCAGTGAACTGGGACTGAGCAATCAGCCCCAGCATTTT